Shown below are 21 T cell receptor beta chains from a single sample sequenced in a study of shared clonotypes between healthy human individuals. Libraries were prepared by immunoSEQ multiplex PCR; TCRdb keeps only in-frame clonotypes and omits some of them. Of around 2,000,000 clones listed, 95% are singletons. What was sequenced was naive CD4+ T cells sorted from blood. Subset noted: CD45RA+ positively selected. These receptors all come from a man between 18 and 29 years old in good health.

The chain combines TRBV30 with TRBJ2-5; TRBD1 matches 8 bases. The CDR3 loop spans 11 amino acids. Trimming at V came to 6 bases and at J to 4 bases, leaving 1 base not matched to a gene. Germline CDR1 and CDR2: GTSNPN and SVGIG (reference sequence). The DNA for the CDR3 is TGTGCCTGCGGACAGGGAGAGACCCAGTACTTC. The encoded protein is CACGQGETQYF.

V gene TRBV18 combines with J gene TRBJ2-6; 8 bases are a match to TRBD1. Germline loops: CDR1 KGHSH, CDR2 LQKENI. The V gene end was trimmed by 3 bases and the J gene end by 2 bases; junction bases not matched to a gene: 12. CDR3 length equals 19 residues. This chain's CDR3 is CASSPPGQGTLAGANVLTF. The CDR3, as DNA: TGTGCCAGCTCACCCCCAGGACAGGGAACATTAGCTGGGGCCAACGTCCTGACTTTC.

The sample holds one count of this clone. V usage is TRBV5-1 and J usage is TRBJ2-2; D remains ambiguous. In germline, CDR1 is SGHRS, CDR2 YFSETQ. Trimming stripped 1 base from V and 0 bases from J, with 7 bases between. The CDR3 has 15 residues. The CDR3 spells CASSLRAPNTGELFF. DNA of the CDR3: TGCGCCAGCAGCTTGAGGGCCCCGAACACCGGGGAGCTGTTTTTT.

The chain links TRBV6-1 to TRBJ2-1, with 10 bases fitting TRBD2. The CDR3 length is 15 residues. Germline-derived CDR1 and CDR2 are MNHNS and SASEGT. With 5 bases clipped from V and 0 bases from J, the junction kept 1 base outside the gene matches. Here the CDR3 DNA reads TGTGCCAGCAGTCGGACTAGCGGCTCCTACAATGAGCAGTTCTTC. Its translation: CASSRTSGSYNEQFF.

This clone was picked up many times. The rearrangement uses TRBV15 and TRBJ2-7, with TRBD1 matching over 9 bases. This CDR3 contains 15 residues. The trim removed 2 bases at V and 5 bases at J, leaving 7 bases unmatched. The V gene's germline CDR1 is LNHNV and CDR2 YYDKDF (reference sequence). The CDR3 region has the DNA TGTGCCACCAGCAGATCACAGGGGGCATTCAACGAGCAGTACTTC. Translation: CATSRSQGAFNEQYF. The complete variable domain, with remaining parts taken from reference TRBV15 and TRBJ2-7, reads DAMVIQNPRYQVTQFGKPVTLSCSQTLNHNVMYWYQQKSSQAPKLLFHYYDKDFNNEADTPDNFQSRRPNTSFCFLDIRSPGLGDTAMYLCATSRSQGAFNEQYFGPGTRLTVT.

This clone was observed a single time. Other DNA sequences in this sample translate to the same CDR3. The rearrangement links TRBV2 to TRBJ1-5; 7 nucleotides match TRBD1. This CDR3 contains 15 residues. Germline assignment: CDR1 SNHLY and CDR2 FYNNEI. V lost 4 bases and J lost 0; bases outside the gene matches: 3. The CDR3 sequence is CASSARQGSNQPQHF. The CDR3 region has the DNA TGTGCCAGCAGTGCAAGACAGGGTAGCAATCAGCCCCAGCATTTT.

The chain joins TRBV10-3 to TRBJ1-5, with 8 bases aligning to TRBD1. The CDR3 totals 13 residues. J was trimmed by 6 bases and V by 2 bases; bases with no gene match: 0. CDR1 is ENHRY and CDR2 is SYGVKD in the germline V gene. CDR3 sequence: CAISETGGQPQHF. The CDR3 nucleotides read TGTGCCATCAGTGAGACAGGGGGTCAGCCCCAGCATTTT.

The chain has TRBV25-1 and TRBJ2-3; TRBD2 matches at 10 bases. Unmatched junction bases numbered 5, after V lost 3 bases and J lost 2 bases. This CDR3 comprises 16 residues. Germline values: CDR1 MGHDK, CDR2 SYGVNS. The CDR3 reads CASSDWTSGYTDTQYF. In DNA form, the CDR3 reads TGTGCCAGCAGTGACTGGACTAGCGGCTACACAGATACGCAGTATTTT. Full variable domain (outside the CDR3, taken from reference TRBV25-1 and TRBJ2-3): EADIYQTPRYLVIGTGKKITLECSQTMGHDKMYWYQQDPGMELHLIHYSYGVNSTEKGDLSSESTVSRIRTEHFPLTLESARPSHTSQYLCASSDWTSGYTDTQYFGPGTRLTVL.

The rearrangement joins TRBV6-6 to TRBJ1-3; no clear D. Germline CDR1 is MNHNY and CDR2 is SVGAGI (reference sequence). There are 13 residues in the CDR3. V was cut by 10 bases and J by 0 bases, with 10 bases left in between. The CDR3 coding sequence is TGTGCCATCCGCGCATCCTCTGGAAACACCATATATTTT. Amino acid sequence: CAIRASSGNTIYF.

The rearrangement joins TRBV25-1 to TRBJ2-5, with D hard to call. V was shortened by 2 bases and J by 5 bases, with 15 bases between the two germline ends. Germline lookup yields CDR1 MGHDK and CDR2 SYGVNS. This CDR3 has 15 residues. This CDR3 is CASSEGSTYGETQYF. CDR3 nucleotides: TGTGCCAGCAGTGAAGGCTCCACCTACGGGGAGACCCAGTACTTC.

This chain connects TRBV27 to TRBJ1-2, with TRBD1 matching over 7 bases. Germline V gene sequence: CDR1 MNHEY, CDR2 SMNVEV (reference sequence). This CDR3 contains 16 residues. The V gene end was trimmed by 2 bases and the J gene end by 1 base; junction bases not matched to a gene: 7. This CDR3 is CASSLIGSGGNYGYTF. Written as DNA, the CDR3 is TGTGCCAGCAGTTTAATCGGGTCAGGGGGTAACTATGGCTACACCTTC.

The rearrangement links TRBV6-5 to TRBJ1-1; a possible D gene is TRBD1 (5 bases). This CDR3 contains 16 residues. V lost 0 bases, J lost 3 bases, and 14 bases lay in between. Germline CDR1 and CDR2: MNHEY and SVGAGI. As DNA, the CDR3 is TGTGCCAGCAGTTACTCATGGGGGACCGCGGACACTGAAGCTTTCTTT. This translates into CASSYSWGTADTEAFF.

J is TRBJ2-2 and V is TRBV5-1, with a possible D match to TRBD2 (6 bases). Germline V gene sequence: CDR1 SGHRS, CDR2 YFSETQ. The CDR3 has 14 amino acids. Deletions cut 5 bases from V and 6 bases from J, with 14 bases between. For the CDR3, the DNA is TGCGCCAGCAGTACCGGGACTCTCGCCGGGGAGCTGTTTTTT. It is translated as CASSTGTLAGELFF.

V and J are TRBV6-6 and TRBJ2-1; 9 nucleotides align to TRBD2. J gave up 7 bases and V 2 bases, and 6 bases lay outside the gene matches. The V gene's germline CDR1 is MNHNY and CDR2 SVGAGI (reference sequence). CDR3 length: 15 amino acids. CDR3 amino acids: CASSYKASGTNEQFF. CDR3 in DNA: TGTGCCAGCAGTTACAAGGCTAGCGGGACGAATGAGCAGTTCTTC.

This clone was observed many times. The sample holds other DNA sequences that translate to the same CDR3. The J gene is TRBJ2-4, the V gene TRBV30; no clear D gene. Between the trimmed V and J ends, which lost 1 base and 0 bases, there was a span of 4 bases. Germline V gene data show CDR1 as GTSNPN and CDR2 as SVGIG (reference sequence). This CDR3 spans 13 amino acids. CDR3 sequence reads: CAWSGLAKNIQYF. The DNA for the CDR3 is TGTGCCTGGAGTGGCCTAGCCAAAAACATTCAGTACTTC.

The chain carries TRBV4-3 and TRBJ2-1; the D is unclear. The CDR3 contains 14 residues. The V gene's germline CDR1 is LGHNA and CDR2 YSLEER. V lost 1 base and J 4 bases, leaving 8 bases between the germline ends. The CDR3 protein is CASSQVGRYNEQFF. CDR3 nucleotides: TGCGCCAGCAGCCAAGTTGGACGGTACAATGAGCAGTTCTTC.

The chain combines TRBV6-1 with TRBJ2-1, with TRBD2 matching over 7 bases. Germline CDR1 MNHNS, CDR2 SASEGT. This CDR3 has 15 amino acids. With 3 bases clipped from V and 6 bases from J, the junction kept 8 bases outside the gene matches. Here the CDR3 DNA reads TGTGCCAGCAGTGATAGAGGGAGGGCAGGCAATGAGCAGTTCTTC. This gives the protein CASSDRGRAGNEQFF.

The gene calls are TRBV28 and TRBJ2-5; D possibly corresponds to TRBD1 (6 bases). The V end was cut by 6 bases, the J end by 0 bases, with 17 bases between. CDR1 MDHEN and CDR2 SYDVKM come from the germline V gene. CDR3 size: 16 residues. This CDR3 reads CASREQGIGDQETQYF. CDR3 nucleotide sequence: TGTGCCAGCAGAGAACAGGGAATCGGGGACCAAGAGACCCAGTACTTC.

Details on this clone: This specimen includes other DNA sequences encoding the same CDR3. The chain has TRBV18 and TRBJ2-3; D gene uncertain. Germline-derived CDR1 and CDR2 are KGHSH and LQKENI. The length of the CDR3 is 13 residues. With 1 base removed from V and 2 bases from J, the gap between germline ends came to 4 bases. The CDR3: CASSPQLTDTQYF. For the CDR3, the DNA is TGTGCCAGCTCACCACAGCTCACAGATACGCAGTATTTT.

The chain is built from TRBV5-1 and TRBJ1-1, with D perhaps TRBD1 (5 bases). The germline V gene encodes CDR1 SGHRS and CDR2 YFSETQ. V dropped 0 bases and J dropped 4 bases, with 16 bases sitting between them. The CDR3 is made up of 16 amino acids. CDR3 nucleotide sequence: TGCGCCAGCAGCTTGGATAGACGGCTTGGGGGCACTGAAGCTTTCTTT. Its protein is CASSLDRRLGGTEAFF.

The chain carries TRBV30 and TRBJ1-2, with no clear D. CDR1 GTSNPN and CDR2 SVGIG come from the germline V gene (reference sequence). V lost 8 bases, J lost 2 bases, and 12 bases lay in between. The CDR3 loop spans 12 amino acids. CDR3 loop: CALDLSNYGYTF. CDR3 DNA sequence: TGTGCCCTAGACTTGTCAAACTATGGCTACACCTTC.